The present T cell receptor beta chain was sequenced within a study of T cell responses to AZD1222 COVID-19 vaccine. Findings and caveats of the study: Spike was spanned by vaccine-associated CD4 TCRs, with dominance at 160-218 and 743-854. Females made up more of the donors, who were largely white British, and clonal diversity may have come out too low. Nearly half of spike-specific TCRs reportedly go after variant regions that carry no mutations.

The CDR3 loop spans 15 amino acids. The V end was cut by 6 bases, the J end by 0 bases, with 12 bases between. Germline V CDR1 and CDR2: SNHLY, FYNNEI. Produced via immunoSEQ multiplex PCR; TCRdb's table is partial and in-frame only. The sample carries around 200,000 clones, approximately 91% recorded once. With respect to this clone: What it binds is unknown.

This TCR derives from an adult in good health. The sequenced sample was peripheral blood, obtained on day 0 of AZD1222 vaccination. The chain carries TRBV2 and TRBJ1-5; D remains ambiguous. The CDR3 DNA is TGTGCCAGCAGACCTCACGGCTATAGCAATCAGCCCCAGCATTTT. This encodes CASRPHGYSNQPQHF.